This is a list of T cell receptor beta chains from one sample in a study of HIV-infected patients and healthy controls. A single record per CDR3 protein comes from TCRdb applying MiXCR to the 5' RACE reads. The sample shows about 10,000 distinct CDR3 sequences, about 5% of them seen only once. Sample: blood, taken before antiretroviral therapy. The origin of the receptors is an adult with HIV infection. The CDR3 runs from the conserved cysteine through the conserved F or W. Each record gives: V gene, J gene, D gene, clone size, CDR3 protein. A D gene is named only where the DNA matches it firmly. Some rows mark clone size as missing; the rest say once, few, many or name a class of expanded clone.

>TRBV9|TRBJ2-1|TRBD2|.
CASSVWAGDNEQFF
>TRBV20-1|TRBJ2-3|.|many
CSARDRGRGDTDTQYF
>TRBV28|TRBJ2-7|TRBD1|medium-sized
CASSWGTDIGSDEQYF
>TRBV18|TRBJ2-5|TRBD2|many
CASSPPSSLAGGQETQYF
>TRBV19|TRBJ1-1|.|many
CASSIDVTGANTEAFF
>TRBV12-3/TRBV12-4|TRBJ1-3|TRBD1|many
CASSPTGGRNTIYF
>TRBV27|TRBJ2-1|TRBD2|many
CASSLKPLAGEVSYYNEQFF
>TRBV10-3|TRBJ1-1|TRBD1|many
CAISGEDRGSTEAFF
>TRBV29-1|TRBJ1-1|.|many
CSVSGHLNTEAFF
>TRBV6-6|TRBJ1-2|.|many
CASSPEGGVYGYTF
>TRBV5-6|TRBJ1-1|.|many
CASSLRLYEEAFF
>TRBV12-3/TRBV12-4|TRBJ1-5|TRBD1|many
CASSLGQGDQPQHF
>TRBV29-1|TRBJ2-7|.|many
CSGRDGGSYEQYF
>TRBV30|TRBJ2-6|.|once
CAWSAPWGANVLTF
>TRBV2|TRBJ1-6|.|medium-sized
CASTAGLRYNSPLHF
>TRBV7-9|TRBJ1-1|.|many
CASSLDGTEAFF
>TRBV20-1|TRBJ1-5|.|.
CTVGGPNQPQHF
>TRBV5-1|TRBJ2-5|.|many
CASSGGSKETQYF
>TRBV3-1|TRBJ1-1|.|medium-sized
CASSSRKALNTEAFF
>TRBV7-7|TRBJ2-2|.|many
CASSLGSTNTGELFF